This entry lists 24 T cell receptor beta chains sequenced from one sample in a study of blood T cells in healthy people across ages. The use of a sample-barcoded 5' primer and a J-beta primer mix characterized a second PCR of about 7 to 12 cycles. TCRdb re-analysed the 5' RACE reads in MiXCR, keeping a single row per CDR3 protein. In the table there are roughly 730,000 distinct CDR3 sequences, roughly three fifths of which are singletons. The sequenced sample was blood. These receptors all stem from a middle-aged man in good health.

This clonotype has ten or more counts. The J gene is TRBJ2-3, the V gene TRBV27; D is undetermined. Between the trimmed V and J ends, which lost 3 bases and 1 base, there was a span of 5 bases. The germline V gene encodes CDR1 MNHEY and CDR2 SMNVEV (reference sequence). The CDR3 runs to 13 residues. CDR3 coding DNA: TGTGCCAGCAGTTTGTATGGCACAGATACGCAGTATTTT. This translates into CASSLYGTDTQYF.

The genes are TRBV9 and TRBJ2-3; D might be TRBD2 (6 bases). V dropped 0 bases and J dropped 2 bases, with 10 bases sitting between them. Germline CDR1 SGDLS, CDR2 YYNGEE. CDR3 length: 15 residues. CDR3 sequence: CASSVVSGVTDTQYF. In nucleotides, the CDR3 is TGTGCCAGCAGCGTAGTTAGCGGAGTCACAGATACGCAGTATTTT.

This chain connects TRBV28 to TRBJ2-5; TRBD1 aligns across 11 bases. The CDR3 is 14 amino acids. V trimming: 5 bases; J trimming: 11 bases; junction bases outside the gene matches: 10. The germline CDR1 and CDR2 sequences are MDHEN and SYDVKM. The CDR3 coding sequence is TGTGCCAGCAGTGCCGGGACAGGGGGTCTGGAGCAGTACTTC. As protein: CASSAGTGGLEQYF.

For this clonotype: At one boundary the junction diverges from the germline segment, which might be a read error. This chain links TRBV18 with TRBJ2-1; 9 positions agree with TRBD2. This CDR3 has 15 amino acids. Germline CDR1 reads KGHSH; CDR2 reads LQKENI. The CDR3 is CASSPSSGAYTEQFF. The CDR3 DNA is TGTGCCAGCTCACCGTCTAGCGGGGCCTACACTGAGCAGTTCTTC.

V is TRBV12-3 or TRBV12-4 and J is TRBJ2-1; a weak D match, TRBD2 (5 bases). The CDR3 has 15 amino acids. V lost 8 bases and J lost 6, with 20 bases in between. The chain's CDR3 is CASQMGRARGNEQFF. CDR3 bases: TGTGCCAGCCAGATGGGGAGAGCGAGAGGCAATGAGCAGTTCTTC.

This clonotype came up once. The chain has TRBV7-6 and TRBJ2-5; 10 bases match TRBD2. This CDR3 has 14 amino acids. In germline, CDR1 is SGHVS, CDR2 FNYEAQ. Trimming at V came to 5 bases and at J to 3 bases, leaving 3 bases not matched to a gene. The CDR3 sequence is CASSPLAGKETQYF. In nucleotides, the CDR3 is TGTGCCAGCAGCCCACTAGCGGGGAAAGAGACCCAGTACTTC.

CDR3 DNA sequence: TGCAGTGCTAAATCCTTCTCGCGGAATGAGCAGTTCTTC. Translating gives CSAKSFSRNEQFF. The gene calls are TRBV20-1 and TRBJ2-1; D unclear. Trimming stripped 4 bases from V and 7 bases from J, with 14 bases between. Germline V gene lookup returns CDR1 DFQATT and CDR2 SNEGSKA (reference sequence). The CDR3 sequence is 13 residues long.

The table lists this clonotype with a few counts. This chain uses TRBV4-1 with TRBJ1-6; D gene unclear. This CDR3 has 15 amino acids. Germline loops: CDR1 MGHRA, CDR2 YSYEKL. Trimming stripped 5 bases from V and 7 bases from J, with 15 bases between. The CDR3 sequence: CASSGEGTQNSPLHF. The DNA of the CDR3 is TGCGCCAGCAGCGGGGAAGGTACACAGAATTCACCCCTCCACTTT.

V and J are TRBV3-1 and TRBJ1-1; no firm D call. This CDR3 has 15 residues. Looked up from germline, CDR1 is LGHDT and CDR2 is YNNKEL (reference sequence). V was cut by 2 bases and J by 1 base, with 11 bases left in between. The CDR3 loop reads CASSQIGASNTEAFF. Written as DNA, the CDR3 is TGTGCCAGCAGCCAAATCGGTGCATCGAACACTGAAGCTTTCTTT.

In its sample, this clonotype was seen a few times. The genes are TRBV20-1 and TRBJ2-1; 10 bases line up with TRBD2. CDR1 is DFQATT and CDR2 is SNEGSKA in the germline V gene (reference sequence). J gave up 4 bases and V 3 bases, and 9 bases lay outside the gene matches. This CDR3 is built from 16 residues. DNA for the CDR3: TGCAGTGCTAGTTCCAACCTAGCGGGGGTTTACAATGAGCAGTTCTTC. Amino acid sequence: CSASSNLAGVYNEQFF.

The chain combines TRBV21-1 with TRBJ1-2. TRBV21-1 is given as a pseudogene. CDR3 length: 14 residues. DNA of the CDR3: TGTGCCAGCAGCAAAAATGGAGCCAACTATGGCTACACCTTC. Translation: CASSKNGANYGYTF.

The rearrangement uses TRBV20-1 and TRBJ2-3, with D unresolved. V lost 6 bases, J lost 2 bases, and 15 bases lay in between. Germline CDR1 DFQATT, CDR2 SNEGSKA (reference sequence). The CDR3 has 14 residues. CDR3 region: CSAREAAFTDTQYF. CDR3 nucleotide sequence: TGCAGTGCCCGAGAGGCGGCATTCACAGATACGCAGTATTTT.

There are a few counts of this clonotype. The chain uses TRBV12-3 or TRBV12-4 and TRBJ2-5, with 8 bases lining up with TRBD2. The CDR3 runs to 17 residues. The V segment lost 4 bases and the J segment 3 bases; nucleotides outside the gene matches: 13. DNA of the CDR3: TGTGCCAGCAGTTCCCGCCGAGCTACACTAGCGGAAGAGACCCAGTACTTC. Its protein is CASSSRRATLAEETQYF.

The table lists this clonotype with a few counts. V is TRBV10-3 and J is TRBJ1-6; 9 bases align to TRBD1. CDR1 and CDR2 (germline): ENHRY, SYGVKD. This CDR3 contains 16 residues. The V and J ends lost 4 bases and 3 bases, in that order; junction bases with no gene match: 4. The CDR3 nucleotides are TGTGCCATCAGTGGTGGGACAGGGAACTATAATTCACCCCTCCACTTT. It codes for CAISGGTGNYNSPLHF.

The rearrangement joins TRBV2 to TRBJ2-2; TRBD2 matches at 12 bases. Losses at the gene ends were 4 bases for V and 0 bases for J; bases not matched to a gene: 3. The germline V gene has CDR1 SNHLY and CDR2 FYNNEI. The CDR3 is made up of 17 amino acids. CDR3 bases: TGTGCCAGCAGTGGAGGACTAGCGGGACCGAACACCGGGGAGCTGTTTTTT. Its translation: CASSGGLAGPNTGELFF.

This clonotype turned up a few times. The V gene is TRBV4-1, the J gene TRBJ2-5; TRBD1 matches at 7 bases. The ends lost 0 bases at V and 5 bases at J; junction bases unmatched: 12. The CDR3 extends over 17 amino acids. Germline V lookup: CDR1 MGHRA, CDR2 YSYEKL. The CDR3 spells CASSQEGTGALRETQYF. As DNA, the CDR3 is TGCGCCAGCAGCCAAGAGGGTACAGGGGCTTTGCGGGAGACCCAGTACTTC.

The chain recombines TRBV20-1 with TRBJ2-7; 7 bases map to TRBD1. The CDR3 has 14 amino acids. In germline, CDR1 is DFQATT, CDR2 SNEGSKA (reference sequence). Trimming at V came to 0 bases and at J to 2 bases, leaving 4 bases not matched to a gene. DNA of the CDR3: TGCAGTGCTAGAGATCCGGGACAGACCTACGAGCAGTACTTC. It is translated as CSARDPGQTYEQYF.

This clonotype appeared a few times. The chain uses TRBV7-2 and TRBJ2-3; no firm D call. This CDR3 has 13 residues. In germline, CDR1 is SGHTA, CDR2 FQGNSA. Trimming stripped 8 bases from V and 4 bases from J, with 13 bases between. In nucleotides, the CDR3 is TGTGCCAGCCAAAAGTTACGGGCAGATACGCAGTATTTT. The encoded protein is CASQKLRADTQYF. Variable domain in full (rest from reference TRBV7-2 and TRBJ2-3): GAGVSQSPSNKVTEKGKDVELRCDPISGHTALYWYRQSLGQGLEFLIYFQGNSAPDKSGLPSDRFSAERTGGSVSTLTIQRTQQEDSAVYLCASQKLRADTQYFGPGTRLTVL.

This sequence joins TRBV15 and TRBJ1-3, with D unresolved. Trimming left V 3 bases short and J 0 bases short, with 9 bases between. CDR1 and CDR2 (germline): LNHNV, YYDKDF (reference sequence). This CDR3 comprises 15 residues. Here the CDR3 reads CATSSRSSSGNTIYF. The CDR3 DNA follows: TGTGCCACCAGCAGCCGGTCGAGCTCTGGAAACACCATATATTTT.

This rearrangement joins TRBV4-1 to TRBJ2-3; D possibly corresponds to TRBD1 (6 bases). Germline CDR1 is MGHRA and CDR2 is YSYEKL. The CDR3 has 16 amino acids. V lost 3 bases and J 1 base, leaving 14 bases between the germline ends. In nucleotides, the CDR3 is TGCGCCAGCAGCCAGAATCAGGGGAGCGGCACAGATACGCAGTATTTT. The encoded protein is CASSQNQGSGTDTQYF.

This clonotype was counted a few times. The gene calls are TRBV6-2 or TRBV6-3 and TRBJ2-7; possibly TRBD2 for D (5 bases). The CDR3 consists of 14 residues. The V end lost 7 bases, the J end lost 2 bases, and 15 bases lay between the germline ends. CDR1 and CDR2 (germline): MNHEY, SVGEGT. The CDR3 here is CASTPADGTYEQYF. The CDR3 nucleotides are TGTGCCAGCACTCCAGCCGACGGGACCTACGAGCAGTACTTC.

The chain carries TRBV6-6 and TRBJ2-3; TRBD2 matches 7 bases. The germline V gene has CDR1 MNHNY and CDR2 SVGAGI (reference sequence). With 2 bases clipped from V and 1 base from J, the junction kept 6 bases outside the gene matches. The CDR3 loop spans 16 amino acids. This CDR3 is CASSYVAGEGTDTQYF. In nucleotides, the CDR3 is TGTGCCAGCAGTTACGTCGCGGGAGAGGGCACAGATACGCAGTATTTT.

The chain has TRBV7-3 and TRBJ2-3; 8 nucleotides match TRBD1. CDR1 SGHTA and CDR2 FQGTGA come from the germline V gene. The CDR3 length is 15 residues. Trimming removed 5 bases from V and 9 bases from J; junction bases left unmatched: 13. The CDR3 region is CASSTMDRTGGTQYF. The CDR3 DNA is TGTGCCAGCAGCACCATGGACCGCACAGGGGGGACGCAGTATTTT.

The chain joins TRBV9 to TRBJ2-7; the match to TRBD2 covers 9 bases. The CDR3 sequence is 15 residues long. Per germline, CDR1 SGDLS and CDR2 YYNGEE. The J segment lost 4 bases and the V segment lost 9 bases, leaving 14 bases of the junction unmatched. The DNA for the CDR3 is TGTGCCACCATTAAGCGGGAGGTAGCGGTTTACGAGCAGTACTTC. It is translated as CATIKREVAVYEQYF.